This T cell receptor (beta chain) was identified in a study of blood T cells in healthy people across ages. Study-wide results and limits: Versus aged donors, long-lived donors had higher diversity and more naive CD4+ cells.

Germline V gene data show CDR1 as SGHDN and CDR2 as FVKESK. Trimming pared 0 bases from V and 5 bases from J, leaving 13 bases between. The CDR3 runs 16 residues. Alongside a J-beta primer mix, a sample-barcoded 5' primer served in a second PCR lasting 7 to 11 cycles. With 12 random nucleotides, a template-switch adaptor tagged each individual cDNA molecule. TCRdb re-called the 5' RACE reads with MiXCR, one entry per CDR3 protein. The repertoire holds about 1.4 million distinct CDR3 sequences, 59% seen once, with under 8.5% in the top ten. The sample providers were healthy Caucasian people from Russia, aged about 6 to 95. Peripheral blood, ten milliliters per donor, was collected. A remark on this clonotype: Antigen unknown.

The receptor was derived from a man younger than 30 in good health. The V call is TRBV14, the J call TRBJ2-2; D possibly matches TRBD1 or TRBD2 (5 bases each). The specimen was blood. The CDR3 reads CASSQEEGRGTGELFF. For the CDR3, the DNA is TGTGCCAGCAGCCAAGAAGAGGGACGAGGAACCGGGGAGCTGTTTTTT.